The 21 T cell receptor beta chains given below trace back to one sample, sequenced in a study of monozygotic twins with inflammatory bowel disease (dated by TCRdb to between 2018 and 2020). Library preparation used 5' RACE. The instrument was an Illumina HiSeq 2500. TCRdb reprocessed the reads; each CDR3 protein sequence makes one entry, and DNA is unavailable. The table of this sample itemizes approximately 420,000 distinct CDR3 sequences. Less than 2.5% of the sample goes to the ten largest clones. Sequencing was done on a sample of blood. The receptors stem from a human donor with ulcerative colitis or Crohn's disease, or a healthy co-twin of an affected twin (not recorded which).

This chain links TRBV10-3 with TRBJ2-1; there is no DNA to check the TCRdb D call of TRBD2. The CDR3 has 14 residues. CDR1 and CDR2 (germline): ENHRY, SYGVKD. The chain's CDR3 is CAISEGQNYNEQFF.

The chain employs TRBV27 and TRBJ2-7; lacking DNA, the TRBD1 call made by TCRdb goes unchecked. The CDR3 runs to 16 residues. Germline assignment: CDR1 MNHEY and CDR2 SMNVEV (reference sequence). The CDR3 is CASSPGAPGYSYEQYF.

The CDR3 here is CASSLATLESWQYNEQFF. This sequence joins TRBV7-6 and TRBJ2-1; TCRdb's assignment of TRBD2 cannot be checked, as there is no DNA. The CDR3 is 18 amino acids. Germline V gives CDR1 SGHVS, CDR2 FNYEAQ. The variable domain in full, completed from reference TRBV7-6 and TRBJ2-1, reads GAGVSQSPRYKVTKRGQDVALRCDPISGHVSLYWYRQALGQGPEFLTYFNYEAQQDKSGLPNDRFSAERPEGSISTLTIQRTEQRDSAMYRCASSLATLESWQYNEQFFGPGTRLTVL.

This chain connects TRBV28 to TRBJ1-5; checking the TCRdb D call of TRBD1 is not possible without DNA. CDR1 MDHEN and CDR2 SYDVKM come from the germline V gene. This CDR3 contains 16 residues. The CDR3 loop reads CATTRVSRLTNQPQHF.

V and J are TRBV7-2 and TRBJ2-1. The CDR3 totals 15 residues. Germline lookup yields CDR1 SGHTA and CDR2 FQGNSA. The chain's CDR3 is CASSVSGREYNEQFF.

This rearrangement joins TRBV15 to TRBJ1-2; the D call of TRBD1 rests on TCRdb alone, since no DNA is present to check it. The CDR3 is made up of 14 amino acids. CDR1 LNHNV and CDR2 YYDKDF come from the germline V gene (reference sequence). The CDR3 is CATSRGAGPGGYTF.

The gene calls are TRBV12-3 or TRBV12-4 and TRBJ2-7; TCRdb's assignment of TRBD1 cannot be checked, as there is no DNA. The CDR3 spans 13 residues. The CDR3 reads CASSSIQGYEQYF.

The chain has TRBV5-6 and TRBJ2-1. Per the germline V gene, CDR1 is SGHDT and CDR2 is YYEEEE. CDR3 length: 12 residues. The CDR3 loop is CASSFQWTEQFF.

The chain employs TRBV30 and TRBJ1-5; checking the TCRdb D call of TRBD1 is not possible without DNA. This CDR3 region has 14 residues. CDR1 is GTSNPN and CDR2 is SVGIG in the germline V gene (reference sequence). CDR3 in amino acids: CAWTQGYSNQPQHF.

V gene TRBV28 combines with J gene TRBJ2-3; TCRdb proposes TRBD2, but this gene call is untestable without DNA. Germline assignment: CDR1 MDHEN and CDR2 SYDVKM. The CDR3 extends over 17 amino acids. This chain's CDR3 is CASSLVGLGGVGDTQYF.

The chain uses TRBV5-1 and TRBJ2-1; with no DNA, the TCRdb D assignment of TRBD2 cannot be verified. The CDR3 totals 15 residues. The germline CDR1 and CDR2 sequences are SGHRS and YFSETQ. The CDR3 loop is CASSRRASGVDEQFF.

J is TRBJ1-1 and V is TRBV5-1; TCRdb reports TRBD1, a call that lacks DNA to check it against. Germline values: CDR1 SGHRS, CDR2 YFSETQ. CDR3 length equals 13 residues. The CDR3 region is CASRRDLNTEAFF.

The CDR3 protein is CASSSASTDTQYF. This chain connects TRBV7-7 to TRBJ2-3. CDR1 is SSHAT, CDR2 FNYEAQ, per germline (reference sequence). The CDR3 loop spans 13 amino acids.

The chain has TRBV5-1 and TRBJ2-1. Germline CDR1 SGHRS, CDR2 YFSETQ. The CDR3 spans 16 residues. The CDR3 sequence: CASSSTTLSKYNEQFF.

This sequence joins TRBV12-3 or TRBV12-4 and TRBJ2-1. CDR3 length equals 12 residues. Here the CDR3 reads CASSRPNGEQFF.

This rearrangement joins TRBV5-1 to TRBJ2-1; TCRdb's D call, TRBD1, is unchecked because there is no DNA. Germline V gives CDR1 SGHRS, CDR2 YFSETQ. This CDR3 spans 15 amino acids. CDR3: CASSPPRGYYNEQFF.

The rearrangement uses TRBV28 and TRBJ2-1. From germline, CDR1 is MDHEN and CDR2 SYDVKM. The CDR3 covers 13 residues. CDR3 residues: CASSLNSHNEQFF.

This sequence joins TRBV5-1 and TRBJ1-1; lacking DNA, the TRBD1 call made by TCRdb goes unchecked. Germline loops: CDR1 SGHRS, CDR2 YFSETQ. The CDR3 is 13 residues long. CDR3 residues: CASSSDRATEAFF.

The CDR3 spells CASSLDQVVNTEAFF. This chain uses TRBV11-2 with TRBJ1-1. The CDR3 sequence is 15 residues long. CDR1 and CDR2 from the germline V gene are SGHAT and FQNNGV.

The CDR3 reads CASRRLTTIEGDTSYEQYF. The rearrangement joins TRBV28 to TRBJ2-7; the TRBD1 assignment by TCRdb is unverifiable without DNA. Germline V CDR1 and CDR2: MDHEN, SYDVKM. CDR3 size: 19 residues.

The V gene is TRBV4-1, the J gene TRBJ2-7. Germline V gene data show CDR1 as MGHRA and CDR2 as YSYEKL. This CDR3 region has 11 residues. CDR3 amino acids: CASSQEDEQYF.